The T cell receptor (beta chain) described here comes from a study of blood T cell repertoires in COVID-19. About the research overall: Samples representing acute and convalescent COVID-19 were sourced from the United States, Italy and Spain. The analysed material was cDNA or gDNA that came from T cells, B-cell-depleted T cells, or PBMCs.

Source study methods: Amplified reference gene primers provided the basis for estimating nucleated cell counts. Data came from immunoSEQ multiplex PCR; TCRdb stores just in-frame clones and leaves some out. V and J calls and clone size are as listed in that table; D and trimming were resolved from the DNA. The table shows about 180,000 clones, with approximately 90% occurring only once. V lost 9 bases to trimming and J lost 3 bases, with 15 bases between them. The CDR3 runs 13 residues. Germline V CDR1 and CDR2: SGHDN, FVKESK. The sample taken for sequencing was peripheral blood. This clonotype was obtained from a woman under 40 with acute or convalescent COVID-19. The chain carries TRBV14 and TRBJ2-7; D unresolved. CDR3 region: CASSPSPGYEQYF. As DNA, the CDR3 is TGTGCCAGTTCCCCGTCCCCCGGCTACGAGCAGTACTTC. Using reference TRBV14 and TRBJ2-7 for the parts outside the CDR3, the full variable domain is EAGVTQFPSHSVIEKGQTVTLRCDPISGHDNLYWYRRVMGKEIKFLLHFVKESKQDESGMPNNRFLAERTGGTYSTLKVQPAELEDSGVYFCASSPSPGYEQYFGPGTRLTVT.